The 4 T cell receptor beta chains below come from one sample, sequenced in a study of blood T cell repertoires in COVID-19. The protocol was immunoSEQ multiplex PCR, while the TCRdb copy is restricted to in-frame clones and leaves out a portion. This sample carries some 220,000 clones, 80% to 90% of them seen once, and the ten largest clones take more than 9%. The sample taken for sequencing was peripheral blood. Receptor source: a man in his forties or fifties with active or convalescent COVID-19.

The V and J genes are TRBV18 and TRBJ2-3, with a tentative D call TRBD1 (5 bases). The CDR3 runs 13 residues. Germline CDR1 reads KGHSH; CDR2 reads LQKENI. V shed 4 bases and J shed 4 bases, with 9 bases lying between them. CDR3 in amino acids: CASSLGASDTQYF. The CDR3 DNA sequence: TGTGCCAGCTCACTAGGGGCCTCAGATACGCAGTATTTT.

This chain joins TRBV27 and TRBJ2-7; 8 bases match TRBD1. This CDR3 has 13 amino acids. Unmatched junction bases numbered 6, after V lost 4 bases and J lost 7 bases. CDR1 is MNHEY, CDR2 SMNVEV, per germline (reference sequence). CDR3 sequence reads: CASSWQGAGEQYF. The DNA of the CDR3 is TGTGCCAGCAGTTGGCAGGGGGCCGGAGAGCAGTACTTC.

The CDR3 DNA reads as TGTGCCAGCAGCTTGGGGCAGGGGAGTCAGCCCCAGCATTTT. It translates to CASSLGQGSQPQHF. The chain uses TRBV5-8 and TRBJ1-5; possibly TRBD1 for D (6 bases). Trimming removed 0 bases at V and 6 bases at J, with 10 bases between. CDR1 is SGHTS, CDR2 YDEGEE, per germline. This CDR3 has 14 residues.

The rearrangement links TRBV28 to TRBJ1-2, with a tentative D call TRBD1 (6 bases). Germline V CDR1 and CDR2: MDHEN, SYDVKM. CDR3 length: 14 amino acids. The V gene lost 3 bases and the J gene lost 6 bases, with 14 bases spanning the gap. CDR3 DNA: TGTGCCAGCAGTTTGAGGGGGGGAAGGAATGGCTACACCTTC. Translated: CASSLRGGRNGYTF.